The rows below give T cell receptor beta chains drawn from one sample of a study of blood T cell repertoires in COVID-19. Generated by immunoSEQ multiplex PCR, the TCRdb table keeps only in-frame clones and is missing some. The table records around 200,000 clones, approximately 81% of them present only once. What was sequenced was peripheral blood. All receptors come from a woman aged 80 or older with acute or convalescent COVID-19. CDR3s include the opening cysteine and the closing phenylalanine or tryptophan. A D gene is named only where the DNA matches it firmly. Not every row has a clone size; where given, it reads once, few, many or a size class.

CASSFLTLVVTDTQYF	TGTGCCAGCAGCTTCCTAACCCTCGTCGTCACAGATACGCAGTATTTT	NA	TRBJ2-3	TRBV5-6	16	NA
CASSQGQVLGYTF	TGTGCCAGCAGCCAAGGACAGGTGCTTGGCTACACCTTC	NA	TRBJ1-2	TRBV7-2	13	TRBD1
CASRVGQPTNEKLFF	TGTGCCAGCAGGGTCGGACAGCCAACTAATGAAAAACTGTTTTTT	few	TRBJ1-4	TRBV11-2	15	NA
CASSQEMQLEAFF	TGCGCCAGCAGCCAAGAAATGCAACTTGAAGCTTTCTTT	NA	TRBJ1-1	TRBV4-3	13	NA
CASSFSGSPDTQYF	TGTGCCAGCAGCTTTAGCGGGTCCCCAGATACGCAGTATTTT	NA	TRBJ2-3	TRBV7-2	14	TRBD2
CASAVNSDGYTF	TGCGCCAGCGCCGTCAACTCGGATGGCTACACCTTC	NA	TRBJ1-2	TRBV5-1	12	NA
CASSPRRTSNYGYTF	TGTGCCAGCAGCCCGAGACGGACATCTAACTATGGCTACACCTTC	once	TRBJ1-2	TRBV7-3	15	NA
CASSPRTGELFF	TGCGCCAGCAGCCCGAGGACAGGAGAACTGTTTTTT	NA	TRBJ1-4	TRBV5-1	12	TRBD1
CASSEGNTGELFF	TGTGCCAGCAGTGAGGGGAACACCGGGGAGCTGTTTTTT	few	TRBJ2-2	TRBV28	13	NA
CASRRLLQGDFYGYTF	TGTGCCAGCAGACGCCTTCTACAGGGGGATTTTTATGGCTACACCTTC	NA	TRBJ1-2	TRBV6-6	16	TRBD1
CASSLAEVLNTEAFF	TGTGCCAGCAGCTTAGCTGAGGTATTGAACACTGAAGCTTTCTTT	NA	TRBJ1-1	TRBV7-2	15	NA
CASSIIGGSTYNEQFF	TGTGCCAGTAGTATTATAGGGGGATCTACCTACAATGAGCAGTTCTTC	NA	TRBJ2-1	TRBV19	16	NA
CASSPLQGGIQYF	TGTGCCAGCAGCCCGCTCCAGGGGGGCATTCAGTACTTC	NA	TRBJ2-4	TRBV12-3/TRBV12-4	13	NA
CASSEFGRASGSRGTDTQYF	TGCGCCAGCAGTGAGTTTGGGCGGGCTAGCGGGAGTCGCGGCACAGATACGCAGTATTTT	NA	TRBJ2-3	TRBV10-1	20	TRBD2
CASSRLPGQGKEKLFF	TGTGCCAGTAGTCGCCTGCCGGGACAGGGAAAAGAAAAACTGTTTTTT	NA	TRBJ1-4	TRBV19	16	TRBD1
CANLRLVGGNTGELFF	TGTGCCAACCTAAGACTAGTGGGAGGGAACACCGGGGAGCTGTTTTTT	NA	TRBJ2-2	TRBV21-1	16	NA
CASSPGAYEQYF	TGTGCCAGCTCACCTGGAGCATACGAGCAGTACTTC	NA	TRBJ2-7	TRBV18	12	NA
CASSLSTGMYEQYF	TGCGCCAGCAGCTTGAGTACAGGGATGTACGAGCAGTACTTC	NA	TRBJ2-7	TRBV5-1	14	NA
CASSSELHQPQHF	TGTGCCAGCAGCTCCGAACTTCATCAGCCCCAGCATTTT	NA	TRBJ1-5	TRBV7-2	13	NA
CASSLIQGNNYGYTF	TGTGCCAGCAGTCTTATACAGGGGAATAACTATGGCTACACCTTC	NA	TRBJ1-2	TRBV28	15	TRBD1
CASSRTTGGVNEKLFF	TGCGCCAGCAGCCGGACCACAGGGGGTGTGAATGAAAAACTGTTTTTT	NA	TRBJ1-4	TRBV4-3	16	TRBD1
CASSILVWETQYF	TGTGCCAGTAGTATTTTAGTGTGGGAGACCCAGTACTTC	NA	TRBJ2-5	TRBV19	13	NA
CASSLERRFGGNEQFF	TGTGCCAGCAGCTTAGAAAGACGATTTGGGGGGAATGAGCAGTTCTTC	NA	TRBJ2-1	TRBV7-2	16	NA
CASSVNRGWWGYTF	TGTGCCAGCAGCGTAAACAGGGGATGGTGGGGCTACACCTTC	NA	TRBJ1-2	TRBV7-9	14	TRBD1
CASTTGLAGGTDTQYF	TGCGCCAGCACCACGGGACTAGCGGGTGGCACAGATACGCAGTATTTT	NA	TRBJ2-3	TRBV5-1	16	TRBD2
CASSTVAGGNNEQFF	TGCGCCAGCAGCACCGTAGCGGGAGGCAACAATGAGCAGTTCTTC	NA	TRBJ2-1	TRBV5-1	15	TRBD2
CASSPLPGTGISSPFF	TGTGCCAGCTCACCCCTCCCCGGGACAGGGATCAGTTCCCCTTTCTTT	NA	TRBJ1-1	TRBV18	16	TRBD1
CASSILGGSNTEAFF	TGTGCCAGTAGTATCCTTGGAGGGTCGAACACTGAAGCTTTCTTT	NA	TRBJ1-1	TRBV19	15	NA
CASSQTGAVQPQHF	TGTGCCAGCTCACAAACAGGGGCCGTTCAGCCCCAGCATTTT	few	TRBJ1-5	TRBV18	14	TRBD1
CASSPGGPTEAFF	TGTGCCAGCAGTCCCGGAGGTCCGACTGAAGCTTTCTTT	NA	TRBJ1-1	TRBV7-6	13	NA
CASSIFWDRGQEGLAGGPPDTQYF	TGTGCCAGTAGTATATTTTGGGACAGGGGGCAGGAGGGACTAGCGGGAGGGCCTCCAGATACGCAGTATTTT	once	TRBJ2-3	TRBV19	24	TRBD2
CASSVGLADYEQYF	TGTGCCAGCAGCGTCGGACTAGCGGACTACGAGCAGTACTTC	once	TRBJ2-7	TRBV11-2	14	TRBD2
CSASSGGTEAFF	TGCAGTGCTAGTTCGGGGGGCACTGAAGCTTTCTTT	NA	TRBJ1-1	TRBV20-1	12	NA
CASSGVAGGEETQYF	TGTGCCAGTAGTGGGGTAGCGGGAGGGGAAGAGACCCAGTACTTC	once	TRBJ2-5	TRBV19	15	TRBD2
CAISVHLTGGSEKLFF	TGTGCCATCAGTGTACACCTGACAGGGGGTAGTGAAAAACTGTTTTTT	NA	TRBJ1-4	TRBV10-3	16	TRBD1
CASSPWTSGSNEQFF	TGTGCCAGCAGTCCCTGGACTAGCGGGAGTAATGAGCAGTTCTTC	NA	TRBJ2-1	TRBV27	15	TRBD2
CASSVEVSSYNSPLHF	TGTGCCAGCAGCGTAGAAGTGAGCTCCTATAATTCACCCCTCCACTTT	NA	TRBJ1-6	TRBV9	16	NA
CASSLVGGPEAFF	TGTGCCAGCAGTTTAGTCGGCGGTCCTGAAGCTTTCTTT	NA	TRBJ1-1	TRBV12-3/TRBV12-4	13	NA
CASARQGAGELFF	TGTGCCAGCGCTCGACAGGGAGCCGGGGAGCTGTTTTTT	NA	TRBJ2-2	TRBV12-3/TRBV12-4	13	TRBD1
CASSPEPGSANYGYTF	TGTGCCAGCAGCCCGGAACCGGGGAGCGCTAACTATGGCTACACCTTC	few	TRBJ1-2	TRBV4-2	16	NA
CAISITGTSVYEQYF	TGTGCCATCAGTATTACCGGGACTAGCGTTTACGAGCAGTACTTC	NA	TRBJ2-7	TRBV10-3	15	TRBD2
CASSLGRGDRVTGYTF	TGTGCCAGTAGTTTGGGCAGGGGCGATCGTGTGACTGGCTACACCTTC	NA	TRBJ1-2	TRBV19	16	NA
CASSLAKGQQYGYTF	TGTGCCAGCAGCTTAGCGAAGGGACAGCAGTATGGCTACACCTTC	NA	TRBJ1-2	TRBV7-9	15	TRBD1
CAWSATGQGIQPQHF	TGTGCCTGGAGTGCGACGGGACAGGGTATCCAGCCCCAGCATTTT	NA	TRBJ1-5	TRBV30	15	TRBD1
CASSLGAAEREQFF	TGTGCCAGCAGCTTGGGAGCGGCGGAGCGTGAGCAGTTCTTC	NA	TRBJ2-1	TRBV5-4	14	NA
CASSESYPRGGNKQFF	TGCGCCAGCAGTGAGTCCTACCCCCGGGGGGGCAATAAGCAGTTCTTC	NA	TRBJ2-1	TRBV10-1	16	TRBD2
CASSVGTGGVEQFF	TGTGCCAGCAGCGTCGGGACAGGGGGCGTTGAGCAGTTCTTC	NA	TRBJ2-1	TRBV9	14	TRBD1
CASRSPGEESGNTIYF	TGTGCCAGCCGATCACCCGGGGAAGAGTCTGGAAACACCATATATTTT	NA	TRBJ1-3	TRBV18	16	NA
CASSLGSFNYGYTF	TGTGCCAGCAGCTTAGGTAGCTTTAACTATGGCTACACCTTC	NA	TRBJ1-2	TRBV7-2	14	NA
CASSLVGQGAYEQYF	TGCGCCAGCAGCTTGGTCGGACAGGGGGCTTACGAGCAGTACTTC	NA	TRBJ2-7	TRBV5-1	15	TRBD1
CASSGLDTYNEQFF	TGTGCCAGCAGCGGACTAGATACCTACAATGAGCAGTTCTTC	NA	TRBJ2-1	TRBV11-3	14	TRBD2
CASSFAGATEAFF	TGCGCCAGCAGTTTTGCAGGGGCCACTGAAGCTTTCTTT	NA	TRBJ1-1	TRBV10-1	13	NA
CASSLRDNEQFF	TGTGCCAGCAGCCTACGGGACAATGAGCAGTTCTTC	NA	TRBJ2-1	TRBV7-3	12	NA
CASSLSPLAGTYEQYF	TGTGCCAGCAGCTTATCCCCCCTAGCGGGAACCTACGAGCAGTACTTC	NA	TRBJ2-7	TRBV7-2	16	TRBD2
CASRMDRGGTNYGYTF	TGTGCCAGTAGGATGGACAGGGGGGGAACTAACTATGGCTACACCTTC	NA	TRBJ1-2	TRBV19	16	TRBD1
CATSRDSNEKLFF	TGTGCCACCAGCCGGGACAGTAATGAAAAACTGTTTTTT	NA	TRBJ1-4	TRBV15	13	TRBD1
CASSQGGGLNEQFF	TGCGCCAGCAGCCAAGGGGGCGGACTCAATGAGCAGTTCTTC	NA	TRBJ2-1	TRBV5-1	14	TRBD1
CASSTGGSADYEQYF	TGTGCCAGCAGCACTGGGGGCTCGGCCGACTACGAGCAGTACTTC	NA	TRBJ2-7	TRBV11-3	15	NA
CASSPGTVIQYGYTF	TGTGCCAGCTCACCCGGGACAGTCATACAATATGGCTACACCTTC	once	TRBJ1-2	TRBV18	15	TRBD1